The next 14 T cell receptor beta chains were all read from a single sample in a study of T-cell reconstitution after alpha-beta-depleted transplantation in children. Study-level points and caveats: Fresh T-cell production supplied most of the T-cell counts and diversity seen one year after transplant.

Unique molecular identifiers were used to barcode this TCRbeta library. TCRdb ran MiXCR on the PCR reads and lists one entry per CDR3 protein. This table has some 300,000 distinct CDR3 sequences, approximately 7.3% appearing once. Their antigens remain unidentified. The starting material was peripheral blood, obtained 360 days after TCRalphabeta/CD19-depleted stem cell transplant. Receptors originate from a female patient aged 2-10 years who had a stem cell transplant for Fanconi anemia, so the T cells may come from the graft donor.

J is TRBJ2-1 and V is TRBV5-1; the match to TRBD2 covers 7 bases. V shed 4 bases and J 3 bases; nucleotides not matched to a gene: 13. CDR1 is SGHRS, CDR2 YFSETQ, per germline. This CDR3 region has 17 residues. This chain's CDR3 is CASSPNGPGTIYNEQFF. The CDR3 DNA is TGCGCCAGCAGCCCGAACGGCCCTGGGACTATCTACAATGAGCAGTTCTTC. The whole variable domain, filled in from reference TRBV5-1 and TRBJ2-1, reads KAGVTQTPRYLIKTRGQQVTLSCSPISGHRSVSWYQQTPGQGLQFLFEYFSETQRNKGNFPGRFSGRQFSNSRSEMNVSTLELGDSALYLCASSPNGPGTIYNEQFFGPGTRLTVL.

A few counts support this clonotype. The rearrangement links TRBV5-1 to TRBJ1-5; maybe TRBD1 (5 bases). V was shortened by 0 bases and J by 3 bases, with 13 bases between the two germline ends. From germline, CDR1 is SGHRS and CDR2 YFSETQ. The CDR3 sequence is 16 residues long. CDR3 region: CASSLAAGRDNQPQHF. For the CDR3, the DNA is TGCGCCAGCAGCTTGGCAGCAGGGAGGGACAATCAGCCCCAGCATTTT.

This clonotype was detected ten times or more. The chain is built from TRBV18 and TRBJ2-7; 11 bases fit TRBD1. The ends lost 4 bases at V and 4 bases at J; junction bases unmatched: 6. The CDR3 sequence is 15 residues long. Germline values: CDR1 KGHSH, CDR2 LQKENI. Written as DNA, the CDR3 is TGTGCCAGCTCACGAACCGGGACAGGGGGTTACGAGCAGTACTTC. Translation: CASSRTGTGGYEQYF.

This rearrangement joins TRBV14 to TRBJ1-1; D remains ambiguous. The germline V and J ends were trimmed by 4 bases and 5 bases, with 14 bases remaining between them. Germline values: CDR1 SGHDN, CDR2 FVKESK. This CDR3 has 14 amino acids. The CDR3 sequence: CASSLHGPWTEAFF. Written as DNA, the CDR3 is TGTGCCAGCAGCCTCCACGGACCATGGACTGAAGCTTTCTTT.

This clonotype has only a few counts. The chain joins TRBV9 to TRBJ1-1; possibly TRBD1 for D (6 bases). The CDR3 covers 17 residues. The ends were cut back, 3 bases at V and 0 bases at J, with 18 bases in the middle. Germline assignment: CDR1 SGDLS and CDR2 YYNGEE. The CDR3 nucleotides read TGTGCCAGCAGCGAGGGAGACAGGACACGGGTGAACACTGAAGCTTTCTTT. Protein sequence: CASSEGDRTRVNTEAFF.

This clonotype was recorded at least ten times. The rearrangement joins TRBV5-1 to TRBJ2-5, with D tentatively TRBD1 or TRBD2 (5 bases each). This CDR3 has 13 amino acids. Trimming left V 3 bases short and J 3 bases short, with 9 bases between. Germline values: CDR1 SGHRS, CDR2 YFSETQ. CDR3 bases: TGCGCCAGCAGCTCCTTGGGGGAAGAGACCCAGTACTTC. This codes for CASSSLGEETQYF.

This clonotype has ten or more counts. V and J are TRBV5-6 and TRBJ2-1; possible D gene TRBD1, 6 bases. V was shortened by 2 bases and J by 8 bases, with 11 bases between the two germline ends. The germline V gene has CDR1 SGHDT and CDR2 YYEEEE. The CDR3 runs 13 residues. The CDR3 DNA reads TGTGCCAGCAGCTTTAGACAGGCCGATGAGCAGTTCTTC. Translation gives CASSFRQADEQFF.

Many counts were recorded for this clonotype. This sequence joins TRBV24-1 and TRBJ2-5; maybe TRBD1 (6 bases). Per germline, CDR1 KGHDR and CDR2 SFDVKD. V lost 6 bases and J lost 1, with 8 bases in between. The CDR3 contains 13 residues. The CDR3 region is CATSSDSQETQYF. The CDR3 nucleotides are TGTGCCACCAGTTCGGACAGCCAAGAGACCCAGTACTTC.

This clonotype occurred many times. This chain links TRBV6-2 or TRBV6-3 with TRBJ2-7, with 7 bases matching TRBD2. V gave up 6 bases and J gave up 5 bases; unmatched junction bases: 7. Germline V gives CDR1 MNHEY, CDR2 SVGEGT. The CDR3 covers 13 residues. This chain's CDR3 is CASRRGGGDEQYF. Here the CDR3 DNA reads TGTGCCAGCAGGAGGGGCGGGGGAGACGAGCAGTACTTC.

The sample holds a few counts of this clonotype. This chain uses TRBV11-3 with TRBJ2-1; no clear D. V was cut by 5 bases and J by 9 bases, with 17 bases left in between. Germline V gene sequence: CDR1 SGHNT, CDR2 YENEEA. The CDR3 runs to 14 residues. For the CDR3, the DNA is TGTGCCAGCAGCGTTACCCCCCGGGCGGTTGAGCAGTTCTTC. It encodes CASSVTPRAVEQFF.

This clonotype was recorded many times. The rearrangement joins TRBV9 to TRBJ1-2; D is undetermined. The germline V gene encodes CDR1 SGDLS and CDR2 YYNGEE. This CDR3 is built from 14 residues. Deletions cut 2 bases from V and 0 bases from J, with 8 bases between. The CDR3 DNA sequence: TGTGCCAGCAGCGTTGGGCCCGCTAACTATGGCTACACCTTC. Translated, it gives CASSVGPANYGYTF.

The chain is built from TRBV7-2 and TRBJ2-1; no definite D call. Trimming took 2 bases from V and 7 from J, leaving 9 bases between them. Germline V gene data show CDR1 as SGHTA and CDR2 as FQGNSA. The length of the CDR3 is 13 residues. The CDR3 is CASSLSPANEQFF. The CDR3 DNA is TGTGCCAGCAGCTTATCCCCGGCGAATGAGCAGTTCTTC.

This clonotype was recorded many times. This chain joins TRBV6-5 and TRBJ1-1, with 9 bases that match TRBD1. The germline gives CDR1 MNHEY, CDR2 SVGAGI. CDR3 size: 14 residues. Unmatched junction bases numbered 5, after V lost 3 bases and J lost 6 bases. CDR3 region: CASSYWGQGAEAFF. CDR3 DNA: TGTGCCAGCAGTTATTGGGGACAGGGAGCTGAAGCTTTCTTT.

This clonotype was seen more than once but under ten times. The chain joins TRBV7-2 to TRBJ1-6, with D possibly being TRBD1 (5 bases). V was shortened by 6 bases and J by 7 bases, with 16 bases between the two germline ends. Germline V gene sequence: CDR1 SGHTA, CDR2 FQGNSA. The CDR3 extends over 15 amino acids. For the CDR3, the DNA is TGTGCCAGCAGAACAACAGGACCCAGCAATTCACCCCTCCACTTT. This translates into CASRTTGPSNSPLHF.